Listed here is a single T cell receptor (beta chain). The data were taken from a study of blood T cell repertoires in COVID-19. Profiling relied on immunoSEQ multiplex PCR, and the TCRdb table lists in-frame clones only, not all of them. This table has 150,000 to 250,000 clones, about 93% appearing once. The CDR3 has 13 residues. Trimming took off 4 bases at V and 5 bases at J, with 8 bases between the two ends. Germline CDR1 PRHDT, CDR2 FYEKMQ (reference sequence). Material: peripheral blood. The J gene is TRBJ1-4, the V gene TRBV13; TRBD1 might be the D (6 bases). The sequence was collected from a man aged 25 to 45 with COVID-19, enrolled during active disease. The CDR3 protein is CASSSTGNEKLFF. CDR3 sequence (DNA): TGTGCCAGCAGCTCCACAGGGAATGAAAAACTGTTTTTT. The full variable domain, completed using reference TRBV13 and TRBJ1-4, is AAGVIQSPRHLIKEKRETATLKCYPIPRHDTVYWYQQGPGQDPQFLISFYEKMQSDKGSIPDRFSAQQFSDYHSELNMSSLELGDSALYFCASSSTGNEKLFFGSGTQLSVL.